Sequencing of this TCR beta chain was carried out in a study of sequential checkpoint blockade in melanoma. For the study at large: Each arm's sequence ended with maintenance nivolumab.

Treatment: randomized to nivolumab then ipilimumab (arm A) or the reverse (arm B). This table comes from immunoSEQ multiplex PCR, and its TCRdb copy is limited to in-frame clones, with some not included. The sample consists of 40,000 or so clones, roughly 89% of them appearing once. The CDR3 covers 15 residues. The V end lost 0 bases, the J end lost 1 base, and 7 bases lay between the germline ends. From germline, CDR1 is LGHNA and CDR2 YSLEER. This material consisted of CD8+ T cells sorted from blood (inferred from file names), taken from a patient given nivolumab and ipilimumab in sequence. The source is a human donor with melanoma. The chain employs TRBV4-3 and TRBJ1-3; D not certain. The CDR3 reads CASSQDAGSGNTIYF. For the CDR3, the DNA is TGCGCCAGCAGCCAAGATGCGGGGTCTGGAAACACCATATATTTT.